This T cell receptor beta chain came from a study of T-cell memory formation after mild COVID-19. Study observations and caveats: Pre-infection memory held some responding clones, suggesting pre-existing cross-reactive T cells responded. Most CD4+ clones that shrank were in CM and EM, while CD8+ ones turned up in EMRA. Contracting clones from day 15 to 85 showed balanced CD4/CD8; later expanders favored CD4+.

This clonotype has more than one count but fewer than ten. Its antigen is currently unknown. Using constant-segment primers, 5'RACE produced TCR alpha and TCR beta cDNA libraries carrying sample barcodes and UMIs. TCRdb itself ran the 5' RACE reads through MiXCR, one entry per CDR3 protein. The table lists about 430,000 distinct CDR3 sequences, under 20% of them singletons. V dropped 4 bases and J dropped 1 base, with 13 bases sitting between them. Germline V CDR1 and CDR2: SGHDT, YYEEEE. This CDR3 contains 15 residues. The sequencing sample was made of PBMCs or a T cell subset sorted from them (not recorded which). J is TRBJ2-3 and V is TRBV5-6; maybe TRBD1 (5 bases). This TCR was recovered from a man younger than 35 who had mild COVID-19 (a few samples of this study predate the infection). Cell type and time point are not known. The CDR3 loop is CASSQDRTGTDTQYF. CDR3 nucleotides: TGTGCCAGCAGCCAAGACAGAACTGGCACAGATACGCAGTATTTT.